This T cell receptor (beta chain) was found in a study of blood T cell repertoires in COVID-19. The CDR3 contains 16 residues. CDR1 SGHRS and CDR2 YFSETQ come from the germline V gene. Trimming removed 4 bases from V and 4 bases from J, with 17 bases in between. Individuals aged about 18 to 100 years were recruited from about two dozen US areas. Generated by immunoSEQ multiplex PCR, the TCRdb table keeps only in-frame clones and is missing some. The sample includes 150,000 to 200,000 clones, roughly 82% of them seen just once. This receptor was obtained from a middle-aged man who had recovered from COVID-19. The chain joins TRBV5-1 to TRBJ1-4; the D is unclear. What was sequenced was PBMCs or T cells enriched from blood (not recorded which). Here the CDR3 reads CASSQGNAGDNEKLFF. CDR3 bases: TGCGCCAGCAGCCAAGGGAACGCGGGAGATAATGAAAAACTGTTTTTT.